Sequencing of this T cell receptor (beta chain) was carried out in a study of T cells in Graves' hyperthyroidism and ophthalmopathy. Patients having uncontrolled infection, another autoimmune disease, pregnancy or lactation were not included. Amplification of TCR beta CDR3 regions used RNA as the template. First-round RT-PCR targeting the TCR CDR3 was performed with the HTBI primer set. TCRdb recomputed calls from the multiplex PCR reads with MiXCR, one row per CDR3 protein. The sample includes around 600,000 distinct CDR3 sequences, 45% of them seen just once. V was shortened by 8 bases and J by 8 bases, with 15 bases between the two germline ends. The CDR3 runs to 11 residues. Per the germline V gene, CDR1 is SQVTM and CDR2 is ANQGSEA.

Material for sequencing was peripheral blood or thyroid tissue (not recorded which). The sequence was collected from an adult man with Graves' disease, either hyperthyroidism or ophthalmopathy (not recorded which). The chain recombines TRBV29-1 with TRBJ1-2; possible D gene TRBD1, 6 bases. CDR3 in DNA: TGCAGCTTGGCCGGGGGGCGAGGCTACACCTTC. It codes for CSLAGGRGYTF.